Listed below are T cell receptor beta chains from one sample, sequenced in a study of blood T cell repertoires in COVID-19. Assay: immunoSEQ multiplex PCR; the TCRdb copy retains only in-frame clones and omits some. The sample records about 150,000 clones, 70% to 90% being singletons. The specimen was peripheral blood. These receptors originate from a woman aged 55 to 70 with COVID-19, enrolled during active disease. Each CDR3 is given with its conserved first and last residue. D genes are given only for firm matches. Clone size is not always given. Where it is, it says once, few, many or a class for expanded clones.

>.|TRBJ1-2|TRBV7-3|.
CASSLTVGSGYTF
TGTGCCAGCAGCTTAACGGTCGGGTCTGGCTACACCTTC
>.|TRBJ1-6|TRBV30|.
CAWSSQEDSPLHF
TGTGCCTGGAGCAGCCAGGAAGATTCACCCCTCCACTTT
>.|TRBJ1-1|TRBV9|once
CASSVDAGNTEAFF
TGTGCCAGCAGCGTAGACGCAGGGAACACTGAAGCTTTCTTT
>TRBD1|TRBJ2-7|TRBV7-8|.
CASSSRTGNSYEQYF
TGTGCCAGCAGCAGCCGGACAGGGAACTCCTACGAGCAGTACTTC
>.|TRBJ2-6|TRBV19|.
CASSIDSSSGANVLTF
TGTGCCAGTAGTATAGATTCCTCTTCTGGGGCCAACGTCCTGACTTTC
>.|TRBJ2-1|TRBV9|.
CASTPGWGGRDNEQFF
TGTGCCAGCACCCCAGGCTGGGGGGGCAGGGACAATGAGCAGTTCTTC
>.|TRBJ1-1|TRBV20-1|.
CSASGGWDTEAFF
TGCAGTGCTAGTGGGGGCTGGGACACTGAAGCTTTCTTT
>TRBD1|TRBJ2-7|TRBV23-1|.
CASSQESLWDRGVVSYEQYF
TGCGCCAGCAGTCAGGAGTCGTTATGGGACAGGGGCGTCGTCTCCTACGAGCAGTACTTC
>TRBD1|TRBJ1-5|TRBV19|.
CASKRRQGAGQPQHF
TGTGCCAGTAAAAGGAGACAGGGGGCTGGTCAGCCCCAGCATTTT
>TRBD2|TRBJ2-2|TRBV11-2|.
CASSTLKGTSGNTGELFF
TGTGCCAGCAGCACACTAAAGGGGACTAGCGGAAATACCGGGGAGCTGTTTTTT
>TRBD1|TRBJ2-5|TRBV18|.
CASSRGTGGLETQYF
TGTGCCAGCTCAAGAGGGACAGGGGGTCTAGAGACCCAGTACTTC
>.|TRBJ2-4|TRBV18|.
CASSPPALAKNIQYF
TGTGCCAGCTCACCACCTGCACTAGCCAAAAACATTCAGTACTTC
>TRBD1|TRBJ1-4|TRBV4-1|few
CASSQVTGYEKLFF
TGCGCCAGCAGCCAAGTGACAGGGTATGAAAAACTGTTTTTT
>TRBD1|TRBJ2-7|TRBV4-3|.
CASSQREGTAYYEQYF
TGCGCCAGCAGCCAAAGAGAGGGGACAGCATACTACGAGCAGTACTTC
>.|TRBJ2-7|TRBV6-6|.
CASSLGGDSGGNEQYF
TGTGCCAGCAGTTTAGGCGGGGACAGTGGGGGGAACGAGCAGTACTTC
>.|TRBJ1-1|TRBV27|.
CASRTTGGNTEAFF
TGTGCCAGCAGGACGACAGGTGGAAACACTGAAGCTTTCTTT
>.|TRBJ1-5|TRBV5-1|.
CASSLDTSNQPQHF
TGCGCCAGCAGCCTGGACACTAGCAATCAGCCCCAGCATTTT
>.|TRBJ1-1|TRBV4-1|.
CASSQGEPLRTEAFF
TGCGCCAGCAGCCAGGGTGAACCGTTGAGGACTGAAGCTTTCTTT
>.|TRBJ1-5|TRBV12-3/TRBV12-4|few
CASSFGRDQPQHF
TGTGCCAGCAGTTTTGGGCGGGATCAGCCCCAGCATTTT
>TRBD2|TRBJ2-5|TRBV9|.
CASTPGVAGGAQETQYF
TGTGCCAGCACCCCGGGAGTAGCGGGGGGTGCGCAAGAGACCCAGTACTTC
>TRBD2|TRBJ2-7|TRBV6-5|.
CASSLFSGGYEQYF
TGTGCCAGCAGCCTCTTTAGCGGGGGTTACGAGCAGTACTTC
>TRBD1|TRBJ1-1|TRBV5-6|.
CASAGWTGGHTEAFF
TGTGCCAGCGCCGGCTGGACAGGGGGCCACACTGAAGCTTTCTTT